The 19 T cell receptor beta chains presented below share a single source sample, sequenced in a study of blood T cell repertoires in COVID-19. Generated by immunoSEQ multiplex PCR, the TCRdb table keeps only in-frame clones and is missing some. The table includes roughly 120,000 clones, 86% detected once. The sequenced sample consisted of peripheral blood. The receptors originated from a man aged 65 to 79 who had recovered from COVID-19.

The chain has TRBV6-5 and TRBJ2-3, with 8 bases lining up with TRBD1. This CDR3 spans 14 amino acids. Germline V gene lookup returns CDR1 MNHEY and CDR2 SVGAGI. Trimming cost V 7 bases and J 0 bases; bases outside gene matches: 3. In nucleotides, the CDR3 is TGTGCCAGCACCCGACAGGGGAGCACAGATACGCAGTATTTT. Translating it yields CASTRQGSTDTQYF.

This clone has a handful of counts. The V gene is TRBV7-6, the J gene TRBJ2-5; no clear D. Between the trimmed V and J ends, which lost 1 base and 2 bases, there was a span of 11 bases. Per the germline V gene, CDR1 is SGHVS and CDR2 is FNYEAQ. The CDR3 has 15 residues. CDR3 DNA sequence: TGTGCCAGCAGCTTAGGATCCCCTATGCAAGAGACCCAGTACTTC. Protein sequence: CASSLGSPMQETQYF.

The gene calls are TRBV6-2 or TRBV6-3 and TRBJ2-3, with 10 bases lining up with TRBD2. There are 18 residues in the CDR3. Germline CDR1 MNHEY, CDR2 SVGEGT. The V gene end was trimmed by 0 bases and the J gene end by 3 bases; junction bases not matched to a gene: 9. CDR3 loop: CASSYSIVAGGRTDTQYF. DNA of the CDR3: TGTGCCAGCAGTTACTCGATAGTAGCGGGAGGTCGGACAGATACGCAGTATTTT.

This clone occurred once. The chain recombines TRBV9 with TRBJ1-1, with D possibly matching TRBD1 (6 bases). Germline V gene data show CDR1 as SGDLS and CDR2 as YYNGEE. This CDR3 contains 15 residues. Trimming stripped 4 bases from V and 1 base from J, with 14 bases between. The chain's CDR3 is CASSLAGGRNTEAFF. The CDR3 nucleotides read TGTGCCAGCAGCCTCGCGGGGGGCCGGAACACTGAAGCTTTCTTT.

CDR3 loop: CASSLEGVGPGNTEAFF. CDR3 sequence (DNA): TGCGCCAGCAGCTTGGAAGGGGTTGGGCCGGGGAACACTGAAGCTTTCTTT. V gene TRBV5-1 combines with J gene TRBJ1-1; D might be TRBD1 (5 bases). This CDR3 region has 17 residues. CDR1 is SGHRS and CDR2 is YFSETQ in the germline V gene. Trimming stripped 0 bases from V and 1 base from J, with 16 bases between.

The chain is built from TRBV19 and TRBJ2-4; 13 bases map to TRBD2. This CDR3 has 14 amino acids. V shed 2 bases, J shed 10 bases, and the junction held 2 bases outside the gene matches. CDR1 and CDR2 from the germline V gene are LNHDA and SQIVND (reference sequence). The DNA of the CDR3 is TGTGCCAGTAGTATAACGACTAGCGGGGGGATTCAGTACTTC. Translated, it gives CASSITTSGGIQYF.

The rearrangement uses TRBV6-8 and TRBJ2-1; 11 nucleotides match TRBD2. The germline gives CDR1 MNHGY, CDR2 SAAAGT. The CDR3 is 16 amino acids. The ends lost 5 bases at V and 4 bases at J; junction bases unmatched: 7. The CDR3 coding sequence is TGTGCCAGCAGTAAAAGTAGCGGGAGGGTTTACAATGAGCAGTTCTTC. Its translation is CASSKSSGRVYNEQFF.

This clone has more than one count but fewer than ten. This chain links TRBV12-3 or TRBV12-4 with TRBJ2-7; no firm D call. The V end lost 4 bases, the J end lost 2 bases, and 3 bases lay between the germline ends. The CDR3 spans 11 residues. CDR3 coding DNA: TGTGCCAGCAGTTCAGCCTACGAGCAGTACTTC. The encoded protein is CASSSAYEQYF.

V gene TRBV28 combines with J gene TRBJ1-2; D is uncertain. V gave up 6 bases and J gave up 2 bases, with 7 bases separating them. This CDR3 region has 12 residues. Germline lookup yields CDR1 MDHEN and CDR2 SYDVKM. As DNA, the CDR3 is TGTGCCAGCAGGACACGGAACTATGGCTACACCTTC. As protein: CASRTRNYGYTF.

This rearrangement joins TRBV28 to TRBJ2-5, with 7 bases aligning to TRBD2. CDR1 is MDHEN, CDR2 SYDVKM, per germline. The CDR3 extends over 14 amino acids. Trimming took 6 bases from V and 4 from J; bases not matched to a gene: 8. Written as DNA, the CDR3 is TGTGCCAGCAGCTCCGCCGGGGGGAGAGAGACCCAGTACTTC. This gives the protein CASSSAGGRETQYF. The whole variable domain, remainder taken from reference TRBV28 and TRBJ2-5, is DVKVTQSSRYLVKRTGEKVFLECVQDMDHENMFWYRQDPGLGLRLIYFSYDVKMKEKGDIPEGYSVSREKKERFSLILESASTNQTSMYLCASSSAGGRETQYFGPGTRLLVL.

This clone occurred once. The CDR3 nucleotides read TGTGCCAGCAGCCCACTGATAGGGGCACAGAACACTGAAGCTTTCTTT. It yields the protein CASSPLIGAQNTEAFF. The chain has TRBV3-1 (or the pseudogene TRBV3-2) and TRBJ1-1; possible D gene TRBD1, 5 bases. There are 16 residues in the CDR3. The germline gives CDR1 LGHDT, CDR2 YNNKEL (reference sequence). Trimming removed 4 bases at V and 1 base at J, with 16 bases between.

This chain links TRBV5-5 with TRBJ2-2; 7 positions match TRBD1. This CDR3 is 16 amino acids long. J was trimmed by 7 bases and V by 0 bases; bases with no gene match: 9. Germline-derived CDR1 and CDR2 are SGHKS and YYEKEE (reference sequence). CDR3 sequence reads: CASSLEDRGGIGELFF. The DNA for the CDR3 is TGTGCCAGCAGCTTGGAGGATCGAGGGGGCATCGGGGAGCTGTTTTTT. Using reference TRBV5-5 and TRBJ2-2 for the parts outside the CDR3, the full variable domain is DAGVTQSPTHLIKTRGQQVTLRCSPISGHKSVSWYQQVLGQGPQFIFQYYEKEERGRGNFPDRFSARQFPNYSSELNVNALLLGDSALYLCASSLEDRGGIGELFFGEGSRLTVL.

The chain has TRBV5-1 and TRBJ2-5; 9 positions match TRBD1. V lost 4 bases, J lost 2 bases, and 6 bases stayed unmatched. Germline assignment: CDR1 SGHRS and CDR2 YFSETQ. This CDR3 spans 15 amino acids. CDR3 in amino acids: CASSTGQGKQETQYF. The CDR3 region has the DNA TGCGCCAGCAGCACCGGACAGGGGAAGCAAGAGACCCAGTACTTC.

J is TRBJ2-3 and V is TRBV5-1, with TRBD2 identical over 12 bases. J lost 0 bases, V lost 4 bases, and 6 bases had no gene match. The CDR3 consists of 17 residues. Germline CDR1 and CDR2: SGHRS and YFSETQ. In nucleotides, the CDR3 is TGCGCCAGCAGCCTCCTCGGACTAGCGGGAAGCACAGATACGCAGTATTTT. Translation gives CASSLLGLAGSTDTQYF.

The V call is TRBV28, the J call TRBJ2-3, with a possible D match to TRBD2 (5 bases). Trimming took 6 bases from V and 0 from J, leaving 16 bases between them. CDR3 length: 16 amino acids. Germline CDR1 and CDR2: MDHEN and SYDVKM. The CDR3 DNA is TGTGCCAGCAGCCTGCTAGCTGCTACTAGCACAGATACGCAGTATTTT. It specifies CASSLLAATSTDTQYF.

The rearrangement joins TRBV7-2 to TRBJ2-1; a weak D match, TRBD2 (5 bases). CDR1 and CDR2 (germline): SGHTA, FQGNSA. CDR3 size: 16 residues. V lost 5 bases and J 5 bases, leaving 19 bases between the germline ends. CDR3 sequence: CASSRLAVMGNNEQFF. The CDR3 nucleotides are TGTGCCAGCAGCCGTCTAGCAGTGATGGGGAACAATGAGCAGTTCTTC. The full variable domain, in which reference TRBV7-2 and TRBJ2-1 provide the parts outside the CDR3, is GAGVSQSPSNKVTEKGKDVELRCDPISGHTALYWYRQSLGQGLEFLIYFQGNSAPDKSGLPSDRFSAERTGGSVSTLTIQRTQQEDSAVYLCASSRLAVMGNNEQFFGPGTRLTVL.

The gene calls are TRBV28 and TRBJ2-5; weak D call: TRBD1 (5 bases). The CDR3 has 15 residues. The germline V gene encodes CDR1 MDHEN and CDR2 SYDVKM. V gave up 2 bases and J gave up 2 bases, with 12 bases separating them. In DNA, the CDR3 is TGTGCCAGCAGTTTAAGGGGAAGTTGGCAAGAGACCCAGTACTTC. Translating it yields CASSLRGSWQETQYF. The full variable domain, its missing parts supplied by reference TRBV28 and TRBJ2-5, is DVKVTQSSRYLVKRTGEKVFLECVQDMDHENMFWYRQDPGLGLRLIYFSYDVKMKEKGDIPEGYSVSREKKERFSLILESASTNQTSMYLCASSLRGSWQETQYFGPGTRLLVL.

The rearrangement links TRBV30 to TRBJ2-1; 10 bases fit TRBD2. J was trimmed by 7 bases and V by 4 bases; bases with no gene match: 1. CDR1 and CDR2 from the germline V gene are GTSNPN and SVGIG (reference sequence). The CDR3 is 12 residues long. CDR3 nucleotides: TGTGCCTGGACTAGCGGGGGAAATGAGCAGTTCTTC. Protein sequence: CAWTSGGNEQFF.

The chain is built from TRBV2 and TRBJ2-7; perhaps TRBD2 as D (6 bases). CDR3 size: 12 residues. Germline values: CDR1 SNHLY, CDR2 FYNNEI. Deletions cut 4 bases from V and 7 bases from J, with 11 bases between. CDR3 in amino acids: CASSGLGGEQYF. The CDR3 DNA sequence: TGTGCCAGCAGTGGACTTGGGGGGGAGCAGTACTTC.